The rows below give T cell receptor beta chains drawn from one sample of a study of blood T cell repertoires in COVID-19. Measured with immunoSEQ multiplex PCR; TCRdb has only the in-frame clones, and not every one. The data contain almost 95,000 clones, 70% to 90% of them singletons. Source material: peripheral blood. The receptors stem from a woman aged 55 to 70 with COVID-19, enrolled during active disease. Both conserved end residues are part of each CDR3. Each record gives: CDR3 length, V gene, clone size, J gene, D gene, CDR3 DNA, CDR3 protein. The D gene is left open where the match is weak. Size is omitted from some rows. Given values are once, few, many or a class for expanded clones.

13	TRBV7-3	few	TRBJ1-2	TRBD1	TGTGCCAGCAGCCCGGGACAGGGCTATGGCTACACCTTC	CASSPGQGYGYTF
14	TRBV10-2	-	TRBJ2-7	TRBD1	TGCGCCAGCAGCGTCCCCGGGACAGCCTTAGTCCAGTACTTC	CASSVPGTALVQYF
15	TRBV4-3	few	TRBJ1-1	-	TGCGCCAGCCCGGTTGCGGGTACTCTGAACACTGAAGCTTTCTTT	CASPVAGTLNTEAFF
14	TRBV9	-	TRBJ1-3	-	TGTGCCAGCAGCGTATTTTCTTCTGGAAACACCATATATTTT	CASSVFSSGNTIYF
16	TRBV7-2	-	TRBJ2-5	-	TGTGCCAGCAGCTTAGTGTTGACAGGCGTCCAAGAGACCCAGTACTTC	CASSLVLTGVQETQYF
12	TRBV6-2/TRBV6-3	-	TRBJ1-2	-	TGTGCCAGCAGCCCACAGGGTTATGGCTACACCTTC	CASSPQGYGYTF
14	TRBV9	-	TRBJ1-1	-	TGTGCCAGCAGCGTAGAAGCGAGGTCCACTGAAGCTTTCTTT	CASSVEARSTEAFF
14	TRBV28	-	TRBJ1-1	-	TGTGCCAGCAGTTTAACCAGGGTAGTCACTGAAGCTTTCTTT	CASSLTRVVTEAFF
15	TRBV7-2	-	TRBJ2-1	TRBD2	TGTGCCAGCAGCTTCAGGCGGGGGGGCTACAATGAGCAGTTCTTC	CASSFRRGGYNEQFF
15	TRBV18	-	TRBJ2-3	-	TGTGCCAGCTCACCCCTTTTAACTAGCACAGATACGCAGTATTTT	CASSPLLTSTDTQYF
15	TRBV6-5	-	TRBJ1-6	-	TGTGCCAGCAGGGAGATGAGCTCCTATAATTCACCCCTCCACTTT	CASREMSSYNSPLHF
14	TRBV7-2	-	TRBJ1-5	TRBD1	TGTGCCAGCAGCCCCACAGGGGGTTCTCAGCCCCAGCATTTT	CASSPTGGSQPQHF
16	TRBV7-2	-	TRBJ2-1	TRBD2	TGTGCCAGCAGCTTAGAAATAGGCCTAGCGGGGGCTGAGCAGTTCTTC	CASSLEIGLAGAEQFF
16	TRBV7-6	-	TRBJ1-4	TRBD1	TGTGCCAGCAGCCCCATCGACAGGGGGCTACACGGAAAACTGTTTTTT	CASSPIDRGLHGKLFF
17	TRBV6-1	-	TRBJ2-3	-	TGTGCCAGCAGTGAAGCTCGGCTCGGGTATAGCACAGATACGCAGTATTTT	CASSEARLGYSTDTQYF
17	TRBV4-1	-	TRBJ1-1	TRBD1	TGCGCCAGCAGCTTCTCGACAGGGGGCGCCGGAGGAACTGAAGCTTTCTTT	CASSFSTGGAGGTEAFF
16	TRBV9	-	TRBJ2-1	TRBD2	TGTGCCAGCAGTGCGACTAGCGGGGTTTCCTACAATGAGCAGTTCTTC	CASSATSGVSYNEQFF
16	TRBV7-2	-	TRBJ1-3	TRBD1	TGTGCCAGCAGCTCGGGACAGCTAGTCTCTGGAAACACCATATATTTT	CASSSGQLVSGNTIYF
17	TRBV6-2/TRBV6-3	-	TRBJ2-3	-	TGTGCCAGCAGTTTCTATGGCAGGGGGGACCCTGCAGATACGCAGTATTTT	CASSFYGRGDPADTQYF
15	TRBV30	-	TRBJ1-2	TRBD1	TGTGCCTGGAGTTTCGGACAGGGGGCTAACTATGGCTACACCTTC	CAWSFGQGANYGYTF
14	TRBV11-3	-	TRBJ2-7	-	TGTGCCAGCAGCTTAGGTCCGAGAGAGGTCGAGCAGTACTTC	CASSLGPREVEQYF